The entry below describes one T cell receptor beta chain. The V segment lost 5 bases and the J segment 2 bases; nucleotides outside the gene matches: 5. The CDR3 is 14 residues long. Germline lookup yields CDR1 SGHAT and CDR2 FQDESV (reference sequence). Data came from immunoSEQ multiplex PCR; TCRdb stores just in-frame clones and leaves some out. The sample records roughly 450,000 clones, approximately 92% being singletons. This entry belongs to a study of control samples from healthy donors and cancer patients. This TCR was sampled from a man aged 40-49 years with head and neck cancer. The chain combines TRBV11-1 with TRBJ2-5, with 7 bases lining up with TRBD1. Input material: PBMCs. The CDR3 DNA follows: TGTGCCAGCAGCGCCAGGACAGGACAAGAGACCCAGTACTTC. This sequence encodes CASSARTGQETQYF.